Below, 5 T cell receptor beta chains from the same sample are listed, as sequenced in a study of radiotherapy plus CTLA-4 blockade in lung cancer. TCRdb's copy holds only in-frame clones and misses some; the assay was immunoSEQ multiplex PCR. The sample lists more than 75,000 clones; 60% to 75% were seen once. The sample here was peripheral blood, taken from a patient treated with radiotherapy plus ipilimumab. The receptors shown here come from a human donor with non-small cell lung cancer who had a partial response to radiotherapy plus ipilimumab. Some clones in this sample may be carry-over from other donors' samples.

This clone was detected only once. J is TRBJ2-6 and V is TRBV7-9; D unclear. Germline V gene sequence: CDR1 SEHNR, CDR2 FQNEAQ (reference sequence). V was shortened by 6 bases and J by 1 base, with 13 bases between the two germline ends. The CDR3 consists of 16 residues. CDR3 sequence reads: CASSVFSLSGANVLTF. The DNA for the CDR3 is TGTGCCAGCAGTGTCTTCTCCCTGTCTGGGGCCAACGTCCTGACTTTC.

In this sample, this clone turned up many times. The CDR3 loop reads CASSQLGRYGYTF. The CDR3 region has the DNA TGTGCCAGCAGCCAACTCGGGAGGTATGGCTACACCTTC. J is TRBJ1-2 and V is TRBV14; no clear D gene. This CDR3 has 13 amino acids. Germline CDR1 reads SGHDN; CDR2 reads FVKESK. V dropped 2 bases and J dropped 5 bases, with 9 bases sitting between them. Full variable domain (remainder filled in from reference TRBV14 and TRBJ1-2): EAGVTQFPSHSVIEKGQTVTLRCDPISGHDNLYWYRRVMGKEIKFLLHFVKESKQDESGMPNNRFLAERTGGTYSTLKVQPAELEDSGVYFCASSQLGRYGYTFGSGTRLTVV.

The rearrangement uses TRBV28 and TRBJ1-2, with D uncertain. Germline CDR1 is MDHEN and CDR2 is SYDVKM. The CDR3 totals 15 residues. Trimming removed 1 base at V and 6 bases at J, with 15 bases between. CDR3 residues: CASSLSPTRIHGYTF. As DNA, the CDR3 is TGTGCCAGCAGTTTATCGCCAACCAGGATACATGGCTACACCTTC.

This chain connects TRBV28 to TRBJ1-2, with TRBD1 matching over 7 bases. J gave up 9 bases and V 7 bases, and 17 bases lay outside the gene matches. Germline values: CDR1 MDHEN, CDR2 SYDVKM. The CDR3 covers 15 residues. The CDR3 region is CASTLTKQAGGSYTF. The CDR3 coding sequence is TGTGCCAGCACCCTCACAAAGCAGGCAGGGGGGAGCTACACCTTC.

The rearrangement joins TRBV28 to TRBJ1-2, with a tentative D call TRBD1 (5 bases). The ends were cut back, 6 bases at V and 0 bases at J, with 14 bases in the middle. Germline assignment: CDR1 MDHEN and CDR2 SYDVKM. The CDR3 is made up of 15 amino acids. The CDR3 loop reads CASRERGGPNYGYTF. In DNA, the CDR3 is TGTGCCAGCAGGGAGCGCGGGGGACCTAACTATGGCTACACCTTC.